This T cell receptor (beta chain) was identified during a study of T-cell memory formation after mild COVID-19. The CDR3 has 15 amino acids. With V trimmed by 5 bases and J by 4 bases, 9 bases remained unmatched. General observations from the study: Some clones that responded were present in memory (sampled pre-infection), which suggests cross-reactive memory joined. Contracting CD4+ clones lay largely in CM and EM, with CD8+ ones residing in EMRA.

MiXCR, run by TCRdb on the 5' RACE reads, gives a single entry per CDR3 protein. The sample shows about 290,000 distinct CDR3 sequences, less than 20% of them seen only once. With regard to this clonotype: Its antigen is still unknown.

The clonotype was recovered from a young man who had mild COVID-19 (a few samples of this study predate the infection). Cell type and time point are not known. Source material: PBMCs or a T cell subset sorted from them (not recorded which). The chain is built from TRBV12-3 or TRBV12-4 and TRBJ2-5; TRBD2 matches at 8 bases. CDR3 in DNA: TGTGCCAGCAGTCAACCGGGACTAGGGAGAGAGACCCAGTACTTC. It encodes CASSQPGLGRETQYF.